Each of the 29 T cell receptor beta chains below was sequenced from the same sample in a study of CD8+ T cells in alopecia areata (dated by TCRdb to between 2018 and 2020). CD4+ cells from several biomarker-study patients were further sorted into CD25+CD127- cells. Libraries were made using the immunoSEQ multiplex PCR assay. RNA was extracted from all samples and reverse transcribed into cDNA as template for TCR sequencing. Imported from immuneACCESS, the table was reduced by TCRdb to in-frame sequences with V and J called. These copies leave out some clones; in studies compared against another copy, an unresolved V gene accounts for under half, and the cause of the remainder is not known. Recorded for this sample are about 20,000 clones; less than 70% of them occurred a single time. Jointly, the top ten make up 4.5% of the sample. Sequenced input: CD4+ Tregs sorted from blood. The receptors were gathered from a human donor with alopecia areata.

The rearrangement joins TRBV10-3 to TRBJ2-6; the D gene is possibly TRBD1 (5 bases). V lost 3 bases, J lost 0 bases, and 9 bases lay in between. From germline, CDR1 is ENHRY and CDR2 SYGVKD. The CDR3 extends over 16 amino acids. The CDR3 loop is CAISDPRVSGANVLTF. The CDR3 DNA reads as TGTGCCATCAGTGACCCCAGGGTCTCTGGGGCCAACGTCCTGACTTTC.

The CDR3 protein is CASRGVEEKLFF. The CDR3 DNA reads TGTGCCAGCAGGGGGGTAGAAGAAAAACTGTTTTTT. This chain links TRBV6-5 with TRBJ1-4; perhaps TRBD1 as D (5 bases). The germline gives CDR1 MNHEY, CDR2 SVGAGI. V shed 6 bases and J shed 8 bases, with 10 bases lying between them. This CDR3 comprises 12 residues.

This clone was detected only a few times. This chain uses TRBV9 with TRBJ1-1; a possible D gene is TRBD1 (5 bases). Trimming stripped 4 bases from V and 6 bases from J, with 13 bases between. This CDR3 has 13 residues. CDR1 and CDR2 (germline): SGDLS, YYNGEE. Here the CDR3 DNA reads TGTGCCAGCAGCTTGGGGACGGACCCTGAAGCTTTCTTT. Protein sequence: CASSLGTDPEAFF.

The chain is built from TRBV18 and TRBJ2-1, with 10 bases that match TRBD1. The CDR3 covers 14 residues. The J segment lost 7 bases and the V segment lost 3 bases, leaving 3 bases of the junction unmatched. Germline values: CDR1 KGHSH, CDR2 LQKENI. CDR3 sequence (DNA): TGTGCCAGCTCACCGGGACAGGGGTTGAATGAGCAGTTCTTC. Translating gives CASSPGQGLNEQFF.

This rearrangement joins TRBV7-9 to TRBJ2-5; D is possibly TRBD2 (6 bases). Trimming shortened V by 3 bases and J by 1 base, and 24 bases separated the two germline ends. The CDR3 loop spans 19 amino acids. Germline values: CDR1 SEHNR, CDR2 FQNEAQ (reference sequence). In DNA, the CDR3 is TGTGCCAGCAGCTTCGGAGGGACTTCCGGGAGTAGTGGCCAAGAGACCCAGTACTTC. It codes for CASSFGGTSGSSGQETQYF.

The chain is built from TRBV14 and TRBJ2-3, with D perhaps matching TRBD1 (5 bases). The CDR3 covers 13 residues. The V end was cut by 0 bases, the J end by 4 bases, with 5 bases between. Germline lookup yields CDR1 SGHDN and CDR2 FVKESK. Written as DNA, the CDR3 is TGTGCCAGCAGCCAAGAACAGGCAGATACGCAGTATTTT. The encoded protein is CASSQEQADTQYF.

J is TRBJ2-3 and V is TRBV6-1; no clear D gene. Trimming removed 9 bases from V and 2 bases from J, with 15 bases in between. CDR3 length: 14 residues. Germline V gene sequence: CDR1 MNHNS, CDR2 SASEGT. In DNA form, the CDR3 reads TGTGCCAGTTATAGGGCAGGATCCACAGATACGCAGTATTTT. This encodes CASYRAGSTDTQYF.

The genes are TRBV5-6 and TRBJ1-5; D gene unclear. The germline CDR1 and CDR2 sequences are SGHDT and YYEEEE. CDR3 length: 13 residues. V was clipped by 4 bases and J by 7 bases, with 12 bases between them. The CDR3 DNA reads TGTGCCAGCAGCCGAAGAGGGAGACAGCCCCAGCATTTT. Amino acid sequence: CASSRRGRQPQHF.

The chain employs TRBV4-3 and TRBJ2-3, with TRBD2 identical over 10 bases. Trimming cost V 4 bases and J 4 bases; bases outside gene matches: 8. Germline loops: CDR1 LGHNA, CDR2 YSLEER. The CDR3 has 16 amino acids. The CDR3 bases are TGCGCCAGCAGCCTGAGACCTAGCGGGAGTTCAGATACGCAGTATTTT. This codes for CASSLRPSGSSDTQYF.

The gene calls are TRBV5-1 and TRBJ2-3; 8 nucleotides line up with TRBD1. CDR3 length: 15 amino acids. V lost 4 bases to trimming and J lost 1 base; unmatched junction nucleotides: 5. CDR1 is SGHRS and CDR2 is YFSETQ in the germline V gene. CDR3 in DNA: TGCGCCAGCAGCCAACCGGGACAGGGCACAGATACGCAGTATTTT. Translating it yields CASSQPGQGTDTQYF.

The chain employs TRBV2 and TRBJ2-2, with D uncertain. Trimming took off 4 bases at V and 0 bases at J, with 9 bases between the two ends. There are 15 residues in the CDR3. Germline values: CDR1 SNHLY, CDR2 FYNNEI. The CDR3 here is CASSAKRSNTGELFF. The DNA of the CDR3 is TGTGCCAGCAGTGCGAAGCGATCGAACACCGGGGAGCTGTTTTTT.

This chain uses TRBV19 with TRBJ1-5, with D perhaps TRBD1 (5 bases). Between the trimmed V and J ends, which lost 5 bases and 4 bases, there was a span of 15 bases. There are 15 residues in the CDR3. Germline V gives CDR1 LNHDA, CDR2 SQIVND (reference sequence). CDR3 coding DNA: TGTGCCAGTAGTCGCCTCGGGACCGGTAATCAGCCCCAGCATTTT. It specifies CASSRLGTGNQPQHF.

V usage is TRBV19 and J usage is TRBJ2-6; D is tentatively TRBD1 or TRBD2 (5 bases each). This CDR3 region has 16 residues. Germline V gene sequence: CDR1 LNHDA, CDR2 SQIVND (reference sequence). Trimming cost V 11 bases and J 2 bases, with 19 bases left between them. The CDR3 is CAAQGVFAPGANVLTF. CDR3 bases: TGTGCCGCCCAGGGAGTTTTTGCCCCTGGGGCCAACGTCCTGACTTTC.

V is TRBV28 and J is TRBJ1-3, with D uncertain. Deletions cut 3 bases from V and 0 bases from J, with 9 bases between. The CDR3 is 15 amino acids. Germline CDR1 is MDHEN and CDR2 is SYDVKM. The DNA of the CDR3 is TGTGCCAGCAGTTTCCCCCCTACCTCTGGAAACACCATATATTTT. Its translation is CASSFPPTSGNTIYF.

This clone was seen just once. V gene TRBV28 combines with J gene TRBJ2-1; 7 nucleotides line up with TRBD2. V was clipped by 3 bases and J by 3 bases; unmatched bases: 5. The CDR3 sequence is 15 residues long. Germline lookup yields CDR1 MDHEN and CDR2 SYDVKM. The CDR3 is CASSFSAGVYNEQFF. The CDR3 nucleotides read TGTGCCAGCAGTTTTTCGGCGGGGGTCTACAATGAGCAGTTCTTC.

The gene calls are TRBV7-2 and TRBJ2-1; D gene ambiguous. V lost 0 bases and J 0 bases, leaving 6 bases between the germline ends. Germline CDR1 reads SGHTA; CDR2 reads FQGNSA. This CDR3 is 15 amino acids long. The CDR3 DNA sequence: TGTGCCAGCAGCTTAGCCTCTAGCTCCTACAATGAGCAGTTCTTC. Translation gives CASSLASSSYNEQFF. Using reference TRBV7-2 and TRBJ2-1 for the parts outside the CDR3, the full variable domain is GAGVSQSPSNKVTEKGKDVELRCDPISGHTALYWYRQSLGQGLEFLIYFQGNSAPDKSGLPSDRFSAERTGGSVSTLTIQRTQQEDSAVYLCASSLASSSYNEQFFGPGTRLTVL.

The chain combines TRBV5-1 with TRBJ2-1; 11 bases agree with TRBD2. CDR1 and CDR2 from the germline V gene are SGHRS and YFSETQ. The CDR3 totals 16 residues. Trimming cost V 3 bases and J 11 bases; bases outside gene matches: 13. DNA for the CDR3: TGCGCCAGCAGCTCACGACTAGCGGGACCTCGTGGGAAGCAGTTCTTC. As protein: CASSSRLAGPRGKQFF.

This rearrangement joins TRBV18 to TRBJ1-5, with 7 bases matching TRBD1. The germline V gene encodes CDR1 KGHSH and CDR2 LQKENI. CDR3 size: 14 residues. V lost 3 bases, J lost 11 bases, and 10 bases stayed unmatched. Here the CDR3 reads CASSPRTGAQAQHF. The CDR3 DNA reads TGTGCCAGCTCACCGCGGACAGGAGCGCAGGCCCAGCATTTT.

The CDR3 spells CASSLYDEQYF. CDR3 bases: TGTGCCAGCAGCTTATACGACGAGCAGTACTTC. V is TRBV7-2 and J is TRBJ2-7; D gene ambiguous. This CDR3 has 11 residues. The germline V gene has CDR1 SGHTA and CDR2 FQGNSA. The V gene lost 2 bases and the J gene lost 5 bases, with 4 bases spanning the gap.

CDR3 nucleotide sequence: TGTGCCAGCAGCGGCCCGGGAGTCACAGATACGCAGTATTTT. Translated: CASSGPGVTDTQYF. This rearrangement joins TRBV9 to TRBJ2-3; D possibly corresponds to TRBD2 (6 bases). The CDR3 is made up of 14 amino acids. Per germline, CDR1 SGDLS and CDR2 YYNGEE. The V end was cut by 3 bases, the J end by 2 bases, with 10 bases between.

The CDR3 is CASSPRGSSGPSYEQYF. CDR3 coding DNA: TGTGCCAGCAGCCCGAGAGGGAGCAGCGGGCCATCTTACGAGCAGTACTTC. This chain connects TRBV5-8 to TRBJ2-7; possible D gene TRBD2, 6 bases. Trimming removed 4 bases at V and 4 bases at J, with 24 bases between. The CDR3 length is 17 residues. In germline, CDR1 is SGHTS, CDR2 YDEGEE. Drawing the rest from reference TRBV5-8 and TRBJ2-7, the complete variable domain is EAGVTQSPTHLIKTRGQQATLRCSPISGHTSVYWYQQALGLGLQFLLWYDEGEERNRGNFPPRFSGRQFPNYSSELNVNALELEDSALYLCASSPRGSSGPSYEQYFGPGTRLTVT.

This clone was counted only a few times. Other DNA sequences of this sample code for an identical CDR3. The CDR3 region is CSVGGQYEQYF. Here the CDR3 DNA reads TGCAGCGTTGGGGGACAATACGAGCAGTACTTC. The rearrangement uses TRBV29-1 and TRBJ2-7, with D maybe TRBD1 (6 bases). V gave up 4 bases and J gave up 4 bases, with 8 bases separating them. This CDR3 region has 11 residues. Germline loops: CDR1 SQVTM, CDR2 ANQGSEA.

Here the CDR3 DNA reads TGTGCCAGCAGTTTGGGCAGAGTAAGAAACTATGGCTACACCTTC. Translated: CASSLGRVRNYGYTF. The V call is TRBV28, the J call TRBJ1-2; D unclear. V gave up 3 bases and J gave up 2 bases, with 13 bases separating them. The germline V gene encodes CDR1 MDHEN and CDR2 SYDVKM. CDR3 length equals 15 residues.

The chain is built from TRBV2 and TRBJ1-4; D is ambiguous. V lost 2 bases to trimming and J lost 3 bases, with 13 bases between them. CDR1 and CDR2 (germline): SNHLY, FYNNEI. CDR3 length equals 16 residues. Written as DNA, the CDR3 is TGTGCCAGCAGTGAATTAGGGAGGTCCTCTAATGAAAAACTGTTTTTT. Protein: CASSELGRSSNEKLFF. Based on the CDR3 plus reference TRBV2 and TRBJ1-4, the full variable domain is EPEVTQTPSHQVTQMGQEVILRCVPISNHLYFYWYRQILGQKVEFLVSFYNNEISEKSEIFDDQFSVERPDGSNFTLKIRSTKLEDSAMYFCASSELGRSSNEKLFFGSGTQLSVL.

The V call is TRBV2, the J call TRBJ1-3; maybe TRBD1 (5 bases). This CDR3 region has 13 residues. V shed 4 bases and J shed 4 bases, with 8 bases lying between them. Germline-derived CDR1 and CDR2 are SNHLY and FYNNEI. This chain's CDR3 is CASSVGPGNTIYF. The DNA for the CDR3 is TGTGCCAGCAGTGTGGGGCCCGGAAACACCATATATTTT.

The CDR3 bases are TGTGCCAGCCTCCCCGGGACTAGCGGGATTACGGCCACCCGCAATGAGCAGTTCTTC. This encodes CASLPGTSGITATRNEQFF. V usage is TRBV21-1 and J usage is TRBJ2-1; whether TRBD2, the table's D call, matches the DNA was not checked. TRBV21-1 counts as a pseudogene. The CDR3 loop spans 19 amino acids.

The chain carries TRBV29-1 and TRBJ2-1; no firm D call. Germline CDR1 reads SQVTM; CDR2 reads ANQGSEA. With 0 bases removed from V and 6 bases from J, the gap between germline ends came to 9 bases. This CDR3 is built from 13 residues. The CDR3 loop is CSVEEGSSNEQFF. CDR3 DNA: TGCAGCGTTGAAGAGGGATCAAGCAATGAGCAGTTCTTC.

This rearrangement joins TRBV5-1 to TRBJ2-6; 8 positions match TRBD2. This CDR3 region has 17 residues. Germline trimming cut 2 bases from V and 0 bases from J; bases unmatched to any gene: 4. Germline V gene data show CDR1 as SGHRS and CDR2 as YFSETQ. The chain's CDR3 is CASSFGGGSSGANVLTF. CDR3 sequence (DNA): TGCGCCAGCAGCTTTGGCGGGGGGTCCTCTGGGGCCAACGTCCTGACTTTC.

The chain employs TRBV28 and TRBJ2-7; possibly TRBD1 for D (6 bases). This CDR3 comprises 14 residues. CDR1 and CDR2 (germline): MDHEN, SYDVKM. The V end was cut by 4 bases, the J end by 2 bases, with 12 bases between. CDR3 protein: CASSSGTITYEQYF. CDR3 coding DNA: TGTGCCAGCAGTTCCGGGACAATTACCTACGAGCAGTACTTC.